This T cell receptor beta chain came from a study of T cells in Graves' hyperthyroidism and ophthalmopathy. This clonotype was picked up many times. From RNA transcripts, TCR beta CDR3 regions were amplified. First-round RT-PCR targeting the TCR CDR3 was performed with the HTBI primer set. TCRdb reprocessed the multiplex PCR reads via MiXCR and lists one record per CDR3 protein. The profile shows 500,000 to 650,000 distinct CDR3 sequences, roughly 17% of them singletons. Between the trimmed V and J ends, which lost 5 bases and 0 bases, there was a span of 15 bases. The CDR3 loop spans 16 amino acids. The receptor was derived from a woman aged 18-30 years with Graves' ophthalmopathy. The chain couples TRBV12-3 or TRBV12-4 to TRBJ2-3; either TRBD1 or TRBD2 may fit D (6 bases each). The specimen sequenced was blood. The CDR3 protein is CASSPRDTVSTDTQYF. The CDR3 DNA reads TGTGCCAGCAGTCCGCGGGACACGGTCAGCACAGATACGCAGTATTTT.